This T cell receptor beta chain is drawn from a study of cytomegalovirus exposure and HLA in healthy donors. Study at large: In an early release, HLA-typed donors contributed 75 million to 85 million unique TCR sequences. Of roughly 400 genotyped donors, around 86% grouped in the Caucasian-associated ancestry cluster.

With 60 Vbeta and 13 Jbeta primers, the PCR was carried out. Sequencing was performed with immunoSEQ multiplex PCR; in TCRdb, only in-frame clones are kept and a portion is missing. The sample records 120,000 to 150,000 clones, around 78% being singletons. Losses at the gene ends were 6 bases for V and 10 bases for J; bases not matched to a gene: 19. CDR1 is MNHNY, CDR2 SVGAGI, per germline (reference sequence). This CDR3 is built from 16 residues. The source material was PBMCs. This TCR came from a male donor in good health and CMV-seronegative. The V call is TRBV6-6, the J call TRBJ2-5; 8 bases agree with TRBD1. This chain's CDR3 is CASSPGQGQAPSGQYF. CDR3 nucleotide sequence: TGTGCCAGCAGCCCCGGACAGGGACAGGCCCCGAGTGGCCAGTACTTC.